This T cell receptor beta chain is drawn from a study of regulatory T cells in long-lasting Graves disease. Study-wide context: Graves' patients diagnosed newly had used antithyroid drugs under 3 months.

This CDR3 contains 16 residues. The V gene end was trimmed by 5 bases and the J gene end by 2 bases; junction bases not matched to a gene: 3. Germline CDR1 LNHDA, CDR2 SQIVND (reference sequence). In this sample, this clonotype turned up a few times. Indicated time point: newly diagnosed GD, antithyroid drugs for less than 3 months. Generation of the TCR library employed RNA extracted from PBMCs. The EDTA tubes were filled with around 8.5 milliliters of drawn peripheral blood. Assembly of TCR beta libraries relied on iRepertoire HTBI primers together with Arm-PCR of CDR3 regions. TCRdb independently ran MiXCR on the multiplex PCR reads; one entry per CDR3 protein. Altogether 450,000 to 500,000 distinct CDR3 sequences are present, 15% to 20% being singletons, with the ten largest covering approximately 12%. The same specimen was also included in a second study, on T cells in Graves' hyperthyroidism and ophthalmopathy.

This rearrangement joins TRBV19 to TRBJ2-1, with TRBD2 matching 13 bases. The clonotype originates from a man between 35 and 55 years old with Graves disease. The specimen comprised peripheral blood mononuclear cells (PBMCs), sampled at new diagnosis, from a patient treated with antithyroid drugs. In DNA, the CDR3 is TGTGCCAGTAGTGCGGGACTAGCGGGACCCTACAATGAGCAGTTCTTC. It translates to CASSAGLAGPYNEQFF.